The next 32 T cell receptor beta chains were all read from a single sample in a study of blood T cell repertoires in COVID-19. Clones were read by immunoSEQ multiplex PCR, and TCRdb kept only the in-frame ones, dropping some. The table includes approximately 65,000 clones, 80% to 90% detected once. Sequencing was performed on PBMCs or T cells enriched from blood (not recorded which). The receptor source for this set is a woman between 40 and 55 years old with acute COVID-19.

The genes are TRBV5-1 and TRBJ2-1; 7 nucleotides line up with TRBD2. Trimming cost V 4 bases and J 9 bases; bases outside gene matches: 10. Looked up from germline, CDR1 is SGHRS and CDR2 is YFSETQ. The CDR3 sequence is 14 residues long. The CDR3 bases are TGCGCCAGCAGCCCCCAGAGCGGGGTTCCTGAGCAGTTCTTC. This sequence encodes CASSPQSGVPEQFF.

The chain carries TRBV23-1 and TRBJ2-2; D is possibly TRBD2 (6 bases). TRBV23-1 is an ORF for which the function is uncertain. V lost 7 bases and J lost 3, with 18 bases in between. The CDR3 has 16 amino acids. The CDR3 DNA is TGCGCCAGCAAGCAGAACCGGGACTCATACACCGGGGAGCTGTTTTTT. It yields the protein CASKQNRDSYTGELFF.

V gene TRBV7-8 combines with J gene TRBJ1-1; TRBD1 matches 9 bases. Trimming at V came to 2 bases and at J to 5 bases, leaving 12 bases not matched to a gene. The CDR3 length is 17 residues. The germline V gene encodes CDR1 SGHVS and CDR2 FQNEAQ. CDR3 DNA sequence: TGTGCCAGCAGCTTACCCCGGGACAGGGTAGGAGGAACTGAAGCTTTCTTT. It is translated as CASSLPRDRVGGTEAFF.

This clone was seen just once. The CDR3 is CASSLAQGARQPQHF. DNA of the CDR3: TGTGCCAGCAGCTTAGCGCAGGGGGCGAGGCAGCCCCAGCATTTT. This sequence joins TRBV7-2 and TRBJ1-5, with 8 bases fitting TRBD1. Germline V CDR1 and CDR2: SGHTA, FQGNSA. The CDR3 extends over 15 amino acids. Trimming at V came to 0 bases and at J to 7 bases, leaving 5 bases not matched to a gene. The full variable domain, rest sourced from reference TRBV7-2 and TRBJ1-5, is GAGVSQSPSNKVTEKGKDVELRCDPISGHTALYWYRQSLGQGLEFLIYFQGNSAPDKSGLPSDRFSAERTGGSVSTLTIQRTQQEDSAVYLCASSLAQGARQPQHFGDGTRLSIL.

V usage is TRBV28 and J usage is TRBJ2-1, with a weak D call TRBD2 (7 bases). V was clipped by 2 bases and J by 12 bases, with 17 bases between them. The V gene's germline CDR1 is MDHEN and CDR2 SYDVKM. The CDR3 length is 14 residues. CDR3 sequence reads: CASSLAGAGRGQFF. DNA for the CDR3: TGTGCCAGCAGTTTAGCGGGGGCCGGGCGGGGGCAGTTCTTC.

J is TRBJ2-1 and V is TRBV7-9; D is possibly TRBD2 (6 bases). The germline gives CDR1 SEHNR, CDR2 FQNEAQ (reference sequence). The CDR3 is 15 residues long. The V end lost 9 bases, the J end lost 0 bases, and 15 bases lay between the germline ends. The CDR3 coding sequence is TGTGCCAGTATAGGGGACGGGAGCTCCTACAATGAGCAGTTCTTC. Protein product: CASIGDGSSYNEQFF.

This clone is deemed medium-sized (0.01 to 0.1%). V gene TRBV5-4 combines with J gene TRBJ2-2, with D possibly being TRBD1 (5 bases). The V gene lost 4 bases and the J gene lost 4 bases, with 11 bases spanning the gap. Germline CDR1 SGHNT, CDR2 YYREEE (reference sequence). CDR3 size: 14 residues. In nucleotides, the CDR3 is TGTGCCAGCAGCGCGTACAGGAGCACCGGGGAGCTGTTTTTT. Residues: CASSAYRSTGELFF.

About this clone itself: This CDR3 is also generated by other DNA sequences in the sample. J is TRBJ2-1 and V is TRBV6-5; TRBD1 aligns across 8 bases. Germline V CDR1 and CDR2: MNHEY, SVGAGI. CDR3 length: 15 amino acids. The ends lost 4 bases at V and 1 base at J; junction bases unmatched: 3. CDR3 nucleotide sequence: TGTGCCAGCAGTTCCGACAGGGGATCCTACAATGAGCAGTTCTTC. This sequence encodes CASSSDRGSYNEQFF.

The table lists this clone with a count of one. This chain connects TRBV27 to TRBJ2-4, with D possibly being TRBD2 (5 bases). Trimming stripped 3 bases from V and 0 bases from J, with 15 bases between. From germline, CDR1 is MNHEY and CDR2 SMNVEV (reference sequence). CDR3 size: 17 residues. CDR3 loop: CASSFGQVGVAKNIQYF. In DNA form, the CDR3 reads TGTGCCAGCAGTTTTGGGCAGGTCGGGGTAGCCAAAAACATTCAGTACTTC.

The V call is TRBV19, the J call TRBJ2-7, with D possibly TRBD1 on 6 matching bases. Trimming took 4 bases from V and 6 from J, leaving 13 bases between them. Looked up from germline, CDR1 is LNHDA and CDR2 is SQIVND (reference sequence). The CDR3 is 13 amino acids. The CDR3 sequence: CASSKSGVFEQYF. The CDR3, as DNA: TGTGCCAGTAGTAAATCAGGGGTCTTCGAGCAGTACTTC.

This chain links TRBV19 with TRBJ2-5, with TRBD2 identical over 11 bases. CDR3 size: 15 residues. J was trimmed by 5 bases and V by 4 bases; bases with no gene match: 6. CDR1 is LNHDA and CDR2 is SQIVND in the germline V gene (reference sequence). CDR3 in amino acids: CASSTLAGGWETQYF. The CDR3 nucleotides read TGTGCCAGTAGTACCTTAGCGGGGGGGTGGGAGACCCAGTACTTC.

This clone came up a few times. This sequence joins TRBV7-9 and TRBJ2-7; possible D gene TRBD2, 5 bases. The CDR3 runs 15 residues. V dropped 0 bases and J dropped 6 bases, with 15 bases sitting between them. Germline V gives CDR1 SEHNR, CDR2 FQNEAQ (reference sequence). The CDR3 region has the DNA TGTGCCAGCAGCTTAGCGCGTGGGAGAAAGTCCGAGCAGTACGTC. Its protein product is CASSLARGRKSEQYV.

This clone was seen only once. The rearrangement joins TRBV6-4 to TRBJ2-3; TRBD2 is a possible D gene (7 bases). Germline V gene sequence: CDR1 MRHNA, CDR2 SNTAGT. Trimming removed 0 bases at V and 7 bases at J, with 14 bases between. The CDR3 totals 15 residues. The CDR3 is CASSDSWGGPYTQYF. The DNA for the CDR3 is TGTGCCAGCAGTGACTCGTGGGGGGGCCCATATACGCAGTATTTT.

The V gene is TRBV25-1, the J gene TRBJ2-3, with TRBD2 as a possible D gene (5 bases). The ends were cut back, 8 bases at V and 0 bases at J, with 15 bases in the middle. Germline-derived CDR1 and CDR2 are MGHDK and SYGVNS. The CDR3 has 15 amino acids. The CDR3 region is CASLRGKTSTDTQYF. Written as DNA, the CDR3 is TGTGCCAGCCTACGGGGAAAAACTAGCACAGATACGCAGTATTTT.

The rearrangement links TRBV18 to TRBJ1-4; D is ambiguous. The CDR3 totals 14 residues. Germline CDR1 reads KGHSH; CDR2 reads LQKENI. V was clipped by 3 bases and J by 6 bases, with 11 bases between them. The CDR3 here is CASSPETRDEKLFF. The DNA of the CDR3 is TGTGCCAGCTCACCGGAGACTAGGGATGAAAAACTGTTTTTT.

The chain uses TRBV27 and TRBJ1-2; 12 bases match TRBD1. Trimming took 6 bases from V and 5 from J; bases not matched to a gene: 13. Germline V gene sequence: CDR1 MNHEY, CDR2 SMNVEV (reference sequence). This CDR3 is built from 17 residues. The CDR3 spells CASRRGTGGNVNYGYTF. CDR3 nucleotides: TGTGCCAGCAGGCGCGGGACAGGGGGCAATGTAAATTATGGCTACACCTTC.

This clone was found a few times. The genes are TRBV28 and TRBJ1-5; the D gene is possibly TRBD1 (5 bases). The ends were cut back, 3 bases at V and 5 bases at J, with 14 bases in the middle. CDR1 MDHEN and CDR2 SYDVKM come from the germline V gene. The CDR3 has 15 amino acids. CDR3 nucleotides: TGTGCCAGCAGTTTTGTGACAGTCACAGATCAGCCCCAGCATTTT. This encodes CASSFVTVTDQPQHF.

The rearrangement joins TRBV24-1 to TRBJ1-2; D not resolved. Trimming took off 7 bases at V and 1 base at J, with 9 bases between the two ends. The germline CDR1 and CDR2 sequences are KGHDR and SFDVKD. This CDR3 has 13 residues. DNA for the CDR3: TGTGCCACCAGCCTAGGTGGTAACTATGGCTACACCTTC. Protein sequence: CATSLGGNYGYTF.

This clone came up once. The chain has TRBV6-6 and TRBJ2-7; D assignment may be TRBD1 or TRBD2 (5 bases each). CDR1 and CDR2 (germline): MNHNY, SVGAGI (reference sequence). Trimming left V 5 bases short and J 2 bases short, with 22 bases between. The CDR3 consists of 17 residues. The CDR3 nucleotides are TGTGCCAGCAGTCGGGACGGCATCACAGGCCGCACCTACGAGCAGTACTTC. As protein: CASSRDGITGRTYEQYF.

The V call is TRBV5-3, the J call TRBJ1-2; 9 bases align to TRBD1. TRBV5-3 is reported as an ORF; its role is uncertain. V was pared by 2 bases and J by 3 bases, with 5 bases of the junction left unmatched. The CDR3 totals 15 residues. CDR3 loop: CARSLNRGLHYGYTF. The CDR3 DNA is TGTGCCAGAAGCTTAAACAGGGGGCTCCACTATGGCTACACCTTC.

This sequence joins TRBV12-3 or TRBV12-4 and TRBJ2-3; unclear D gene. Trimming shortened V by 5 bases and J by 2 bases, and 2 bases separated the two germline ends. The CDR3 contains 11 residues. The CDR3 region has the DNA TGTGCCAGCAGTCTCACAGATACGCAGTATTTT. Translated: CASSLTDTQYF.

The chain employs TRBV12-3 or TRBV12-4 and TRBJ1-5; D gene uncertain. V dropped 5 bases and J dropped 4 bases, with 9 bases sitting between them. The CDR3 length is 13 residues. The CDR3 spells CASSPSGNQPQHF. In DNA form, the CDR3 reads TGTGCCAGCAGTCCGTCGGGGAATCAGCCCCAGCATTTT.

This sequence joins TRBV4-1 and TRBJ1-2; 8 nucleotides align to TRBD1. This CDR3 is built from 15 residues. Germline V gene sequence: CDR1 MGHRA, CDR2 YSYEKL. The junction had 5 bases not matched to a gene; V was cut back by 1 base and J by 4 bases. The CDR3: CASSQVGTGLYGYTF. The DNA for the CDR3 is TGCGCCAGCAGCCAAGTTGGGACAGGACTCTATGGCTACACCTTC.

The CDR3 bases are TGTGCCAGCAGCCCGGACAGTCCTATGAACACTGAAGCTTTCTTT. As protein: CASSPDSPMNTEAFF. The chain has TRBV3-1 (or the pseudogene TRBV3-2) and TRBJ1-1; the D gene is possibly TRBD1 (6 bases). With 4 bases removed from V and 0 bases from J, the gap between germline ends came to 12 bases. The CDR3 sequence is 15 residues long. Germline values: CDR1 LGHDT, CDR2 YNNKEL (reference sequence).

This clone was counted between two and nine times. Other DNA variants within this sample encode the same CDR3. V is TRBV4-1 and J is TRBJ1-1; TRBD1 might be the D (5 bases). The V gene's germline CDR1 is MGHRA and CDR2 YSYEKL. The CDR3 is made up of 15 amino acids. With 1 base removed from V and 0 bases from J, the gap between germline ends came to 9 bases. This CDR3 reads CASSQGGLMNTEAFF. As DNA, the CDR3 is TGCGCCAGCAGCCAAGGGGGCTTAATGAACACTGAAGCTTTCTTT.

This clone was seen once. The chain has TRBV5-4 and TRBJ1-2; possibly TRBD1 for D (6 bases). Trimming stripped 0 bases from V and 8 bases from J, with 11 bases between. The CDR3 is 13 amino acids. Germline V gene sequence: CDR1 SGHNT, CDR2 YYREEE (reference sequence). CDR3 nucleotides: TGTGCCAGCAGCTTGGCAACAGGGACAGGCTACACCTTC. Translated, it gives CASSLATGTGYTF. Combining the CDR3 with reference TRBV5-4 and TRBJ1-2 gives the whole variable domain ETGVTQSPTHLIKTRGQQVTLRCSSQSGHNTVSWYQQALGQGPQFIFQYYREEENGRGNFPPRFSGLQFPNYSSELNVNALELDDSALYLCASSLATGTGYTFGSGTRLTVV.

This clone was found a few times. V usage is TRBV2 and J usage is TRBJ2-1, with D possibly matching TRBD1 (6 bases). The V gene's germline CDR1 is SNHLY and CDR2 FYNNEI. V dropped 3 bases and J dropped 4 bases, with 7 bases sitting between them. CDR3 size: 13 residues. The CDR3 loop reads CASSDRGYNEQFF. For the CDR3, the DNA is TGTGCCAGCAGTGACAGGGGATACAATGAGCAGTTCTTC.

The CDR3 DNA reads TGTGCCATCAGTGAAAGGGCTAGCGGGGGGGAACAAGAGACCCAGTACTTC. Translation gives CAISERASGGEQETQYF. The rearrangement joins TRBV10-3 to TRBJ2-5; the match to TRBD2 covers 12 bases. The CDR3 is 17 amino acids. The trim removed 3 bases at V and 2 bases at J, leaving 7 bases unmatched. CDR1 and CDR2 from the germline V gene are ENHRY and SYGVKD.

Only one count was recorded for this clone. The rearrangement uses TRBV7-6 and TRBJ1-1; D remains ambiguous. The V and J ends lost 3 bases and 5 bases respectively, with 16 bases between them. The CDR3 covers 15 residues. Germline V gene data show CDR1 as SGHVS and CDR2 as FNYEAQ. CDR3 DNA: TGTGCCAGCAGCTTGGAAGGAATCTTCGGGACTGAAGCTTTCTTT. Translating it yields CASSLEGIFGTEAFF.

The chain is built from TRBV28 and TRBJ2-3, with TRBD2 matching over 11 bases. Germline V gives CDR1 MDHEN, CDR2 SYDVKM. The CDR3 covers 17 residues. V trimming: 0 bases; J trimming: 4 bases; junction bases outside the gene matches: 6. CDR3 protein: CASSLWQLAGGPDTQYF. CDR3 bases: TGTGCCAGCAGTTTATGGCAGCTAGCGGGAGGCCCAGATACGCAGTATTTT.

The J gene is TRBJ1-1, the V gene TRBV18, with TRBD1 matching over 7 bases. The V and J ends lost 6 bases and 4 bases, in that order; junction bases with no gene match: 5. The CDR3 has 13 amino acids. The germline gives CDR1 KGHSH, CDR2 LQKENI. CDR3 sequence: CASSRTGVTEAFF. The DNA for the CDR3 is TGTGCCAGCTCCCGGACAGGAGTCACTGAAGCTTTCTTT. Using reference TRBV18 and TRBJ1-1 for the parts outside the CDR3, the full variable domain is NAGVMQNPRHLVRRRGQEARLRCSPMKGHSHVYWYRQLPEEGLKFMVYLQKENIIDESGMPKERFSAEFPKEGPSILRIQQVVRGDSAAYFCASSRTGVTEAFFGQGTRLTVV.

As DNA, the CDR3 is TGTGCCAGCAGCGCCGGACAGCAAGAGACCCAGTACTTC. Protein sequence: CASSAGQQETQYF. The chain employs TRBV5-4 and TRBJ2-5, with D possibly matching TRBD1 (6 bases). The CDR3 length is 13 residues. Germline loops: CDR1 SGHNT, CDR2 YYREEE (reference sequence). The germline V and J ends were trimmed by 4 bases and 2 bases, with 9 bases remaining between them.